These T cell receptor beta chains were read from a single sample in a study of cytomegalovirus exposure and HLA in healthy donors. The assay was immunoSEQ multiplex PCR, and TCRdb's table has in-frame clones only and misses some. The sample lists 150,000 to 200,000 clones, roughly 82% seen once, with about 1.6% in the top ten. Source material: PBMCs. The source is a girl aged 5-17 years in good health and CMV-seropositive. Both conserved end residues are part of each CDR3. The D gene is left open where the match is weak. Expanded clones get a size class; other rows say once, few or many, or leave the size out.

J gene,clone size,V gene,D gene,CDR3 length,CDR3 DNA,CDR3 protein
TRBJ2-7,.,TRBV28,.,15,TGTGCCAGCAGTCGCCCACTACAGGGCCCCTACGAGCAGTACTTC,CASSRPLQGPYEQYF
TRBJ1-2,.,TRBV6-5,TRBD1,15,TGTGCCAGCAGTTACTCCGCGGGACAGAGCTATGGCTACACCTTC,CASSYSAGQSYGYTF
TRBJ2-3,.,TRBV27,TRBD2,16,TGTGCCAGCAGTGAAGGACTAGCGGGAGGGACAGATACGCAGTATTTT,CASSEGLAGGTDTQYF
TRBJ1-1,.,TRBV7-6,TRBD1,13,TGTGCCAGCAGCCGACAGGGCCACACTGAAGCTTTCTTT,CASSRQGHTEAFF
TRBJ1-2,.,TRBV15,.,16,TGTGCCACCAGCGGACCACAGGGCCCGGACGTCTATGGCTACACCTTC,CATSGPQGPDVYGYTF
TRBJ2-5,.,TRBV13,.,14,TGTGCCAGCAGCTCCGGGTCGAGACCCGAGACCCAGTACTTC,CASSSGSRPETQYF
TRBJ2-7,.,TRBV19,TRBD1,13,TGTGCCAGTAGCGACAGGGGGCGGGAAGAGCAGTACTTC,CASSDRGREEQYF
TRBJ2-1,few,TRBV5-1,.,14,TGCGCCAGCAGCTTGGTGGCGGCCTACAATGAGCAGTTCTTC,CASSLVAAYNEQFF
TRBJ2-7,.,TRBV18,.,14,TGTGCCAGCTCGCCCGACAGAACTAACTACGAGCAGTACTTC,CASSPDRTNYEQYF
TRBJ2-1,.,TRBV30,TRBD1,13,TGTGCCTGGGGACGGACAGGGAACAATGAGCAGTTCTTC,CAWGRTGNNEQFF
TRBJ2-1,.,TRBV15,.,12,TGTGCCACCAGCAGAGGAGGGAATGAGCAGTTCTTC,CATSRGGNEQFF
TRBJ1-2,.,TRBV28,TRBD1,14,TGTGCCAGCAGTTTATTAGGGAAAGGGGGCGGTTACACCTTC,CASSLLGKGGGYTF
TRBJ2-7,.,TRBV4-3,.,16,TGCGCCAGCAGCCAAGATATCGGAGTTAGCCTATACGAGCAGTACTTC,CASSQDIGVSLYEQYF
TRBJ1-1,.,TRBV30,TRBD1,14,TGTGCCTGGAGTACGGCAGGGGGAAACACTGAAGCTTTCTTT,CAWSTAGGNTEAFF
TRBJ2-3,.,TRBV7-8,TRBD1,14,TGTGCCAGCAGCGGACAGGTATCGACAGATACGCAGTATTTT,CASSGQVSTDTQYF
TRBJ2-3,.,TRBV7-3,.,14,TGTGCCAGCAGCTTAGCGGGGGCGACAGATACGCAGTATTTT,CASSLAGATDTQYF
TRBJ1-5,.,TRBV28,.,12,TGTGCCAGTAATCCAACAGGCCAGCCCCAGCATTTT,CASNPTGQPQHF
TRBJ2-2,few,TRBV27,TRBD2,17,TGTGCCAGCAGTTTCGGCGGCGGGGGAGGGCCAACCGGGGAGCTGTTTTTT,CASSFGGGGGPTGELFF
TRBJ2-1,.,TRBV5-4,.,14,TGTGCCAGCAGCTTTTGGCAGGGTAACAATGAGCAGTTCTTC,CASSFWQGNNEQFF
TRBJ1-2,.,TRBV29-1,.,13,TGCAGCGTTGGGTCAGGCCCTAACTATGGCTACACCTTC,CSVGSGPNYGYTF
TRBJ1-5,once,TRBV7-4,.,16,TGTGCCAGCAGCTTTTTAGGACAACGTAGCAATCAGCCCCAGCATTTT,CASSFLGQRSNQPQHF